The 27 T cell receptor beta chains presented below share a single source sample, sequenced in a study of radiotherapy plus CTLA-4 blockade in lung cancer. Profiled with immunoSEQ multiplex PCR; TCRdb holds only in-frame clones, not every one. The repertoire holds some 73,000 clones, just under 75% seen once, with approximately 9.9% in the top ten. The starting material was peripheral blood, obtained from a patient treated with radiotherapy plus ipilimumab. These receptors were obtained from a human donor with non-small cell lung cancer whose response to radiotherapy plus ipilimumab could not be evaluated.

At least ten counts were recorded for this clone. CDR3 loop: CASSPRTSATYEQYF. CDR3 sequence (DNA): TGTGCCAGCAGCCCCCGGACTAGCGCAACCTACGAGCAGTACTTC. The chain recombines TRBV11-2 with TRBJ2-7, with TRBD2 matching 9 bases. From germline, CDR1 is SGHAT and CDR2 FQNNGV. With 5 bases clipped from V and 2 bases from J, the junction kept 7 bases outside the gene matches. This CDR3 comprises 15 residues.

This clone was counted a single time. The chain combines TRBV6-1 with TRBJ2-7; 10 bases fit TRBD1. With V trimmed by 3 bases and J by 2 bases, 7 bases remained unmatched. Per the germline V gene, CDR1 is MNHNS and CDR2 is SASEGT. The CDR3 has 16 residues. In DNA form, the CDR3 reads TGTGCCAGCAGTGACCCCCGGGACAGGGGCACCTACGAGCAGTACTTC. Translating gives CASSDPRDRGTYEQYF.

V gene TRBV18 combines with J gene TRBJ2-2, with TRBD2 matching 11 bases. With 3 bases clipped from V and 5 bases from J, the junction kept 8 bases outside the gene matches. Germline V gene lookup returns CDR1 KGHSH and CDR2 LQKENI. This CDR3 spans 17 amino acids. The CDR3 DNA follows: TGTGCCAGCTCACCCCGAACTAGCGGGAGTCGGACCGGGGAGCTGTTTTTT. Translating it yields CASSPRTSGSRTGELFF.

V and J are TRBV13 and TRBJ1-5; 7 bases fit TRBD1. Germline V CDR1 and CDR2: PRHDT, FYEKMQ (reference sequence). Unmatched junction bases numbered 11, after V lost 5 bases and J lost 4 bases. There are 16 residues in the CDR3. CDR3 sequence: CASSGAGTDPNQPQHF. Written as DNA, the CDR3 is TGTGCCAGCAGCGGGGCGGGGACAGACCCGAATCAGCCCCAGCATTTT.

The J gene is TRBJ2-7, the V gene TRBV18, with 9 bases identical to TRBD2. The CDR3 sequence is 13 residues long. Unmatched junction bases numbered 2, after V lost 3 bases and J lost 5 bases. The V gene's germline CDR1 is KGHSH and CDR2 LQKENI. DNA of the CDR3: TGTGCCAGCTCACCTAGCGGGAGCAACGAGCAGTACTTC. Its protein product is CASSPSGSNEQYF. Variable domain in full (rest from reference TRBV18 and TRBJ2-7): NAGVMQNPRHLVRRRGQEARLRCSPMKGHSHVYWYRQLPEEGLKFMVYLQKENIIDESGMPKERFSAEFPKEGPSILRIQQVVRGDSAAYFCASSPSGSNEQYFGPGTRLTVT.

The chain links TRBV6-1 to TRBJ2-7, with TRBD1 matching 7 bases. The CDR3 sequence is 15 residues long. V trimming: 4 bases; J trimming: 0 bases; junction bases outside the gene matches: 6. Germline CDR1 is MNHNS and CDR2 is SASEGT. The CDR3 loop is CASSGDRDSSYEQYF. The CDR3 DNA sequence: TGTGCCAGCAGTGGTGACAGGGACAGCTCCTACGAGCAGTACTTC.

The gene calls are TRBV28 and TRBJ2-6; 8 bases align to TRBD1. Germline-derived CDR1 and CDR2 are MDHEN and SYDVKM. Germline trimming cut 5 bases from V and 4 bases from J; bases unmatched to any gene: 10. The CDR3 totals 17 residues. The CDR3 DNA is TGTGCCAGCAGTCCACATCAGGGGGCGCCCGGGGCCAACGTCCTGACTTTC. Protein: CASSPHQGAPGANVLTF.

This clone was picked up a small number of times. The gene calls are TRBV4-1 and TRBJ1-1, with D perhaps matching TRBD1 (5 bases). Deletions cut 1 base from V and 5 bases from J, with 11 bases between. The germline gives CDR1 MGHRA, CDR2 YSYEKL. The CDR3 loop spans 14 amino acids. The CDR3 loop reads CASSQGWKGTEAFF. CDR3 bases: TGCGCCAGCAGCCAAGGGTGGAAGGGGACTGAAGCTTTCTTT.

The chain links TRBV25-1 to TRBJ2-3, with 8 nucleotides matching TRBD2. Per the germline V gene, CDR1 is MGHDK and CDR2 is SYGVNS. The CDR3 has 16 amino acids. Trimming cost V 4 bases and J 0 bases; bases outside gene matches: 6. CDR3 in amino acids: CASSAISSGSTDTQYF. Here the CDR3 DNA reads TGTGCCAGCAGTGCAATATCTAGCGGGAGCACAGATACGCAGTATTTT.

The genes are TRBV6-1 and TRBJ2-7, with 9 bases that match TRBD2. The CDR3 loop spans 14 amino acids. Per germline, CDR1 MNHNS and CDR2 SASEGT. V lost 4 bases and J lost 7; bases outside the gene matches: 8. Here the CDR3 reads CASSATGLATEQYF. DNA for the CDR3: TGTGCCAGCAGTGCCACGGGACTAGCAACGGAGCAGTACTTC.

J is TRBJ1-2 and V is TRBV6-5; D not certain. Trimming removed 5 bases from V and 0 bases from J, with 10 bases in between. This CDR3 region has 14 residues. CDR1 and CDR2 from the germline V gene are MNHEY and SVGAGI. The CDR3 spells CASSEVEANYGYTF. In DNA, the CDR3 is TGTGCCAGCAGTGAAGTTGAGGCTAACTATGGCTACACCTTC.

The chain recombines TRBV5-1 with TRBJ2-3; the match to TRBD2 covers 10 bases. V lost 4 bases, J lost 3 bases, and 8 bases stayed unmatched. The CDR3 extends over 16 amino acids. CDR1 is SGHRS and CDR2 is YFSETQ in the germline V gene. CDR3 amino acids: CASSLQTSGKTDTQYF. As DNA, the CDR3 is TGCGCCAGCAGCCTTCAAACTAGCGGGAAGACAGATACGCAGTATTTT.

V and J are TRBV25-1 and TRBJ2-7, with 7 bases aligning to TRBD1. The germline V gene encodes CDR1 MGHDK and CDR2 SYGVNS. V lost 5 bases and J lost 5; bases outside the gene matches: 6. This CDR3 spans 13 amino acids. The CDR3: CASSLQGVDEQYF. CDR3 DNA: TGTGCCAGCAGTCTTCAGGGGGTCGACGAGCAGTACTTC.

CDR3 sequence (DNA): TGTGCCAGCAGCTTTAACAGGAACACTGAAGCTTTCTTT. This encodes CASSFNRNTEAFF. The chain combines TRBV7-9 with TRBJ1-1; D call uncertain. Germline V gene data show CDR1 as SEHNR and CDR2 as FQNEAQ (reference sequence). V was cut by 3 bases and J by 1 base, with 6 bases left in between. The CDR3 is made up of 13 amino acids.

This clone was recorded once. The V gene is TRBV19, the J gene TRBJ2-5, with TRBD2 matching 8 bases. The J call is in doubt because the DNA end fits TRBJ2-7 better. The CDR3 is made up of 15 amino acids. Germline CDR1 and CDR2: LNHDA and SQIVND (reference sequence). CDR3: CASSIRSGRSYEQYF. CDR3 coding DNA: TGTGCCAGTAGTATTCGGAGCGGGAGATCCTACGAGCAGTACTTC.

The chain combines TRBV27 with TRBJ2-3; D might be TRBD1 (5 bases). Germline assignment: CDR1 MNHEY and CDR2 SMNVEV (reference sequence). The CDR3 is 11 amino acids. V shed 3 bases and J shed 9 bases, with 7 bases lying between them. The CDR3 loop is CASSFQGTQYF. The CDR3 DNA is TGTGCCAGCAGTTTTCAGGGCACGCAGTATTTT.

This clone has only one observation. The chain couples TRBV28 to TRBJ1-6; D gene ambiguous. This CDR3 is built from 15 residues. Per the germline V gene, CDR1 is MDHEN and CDR2 is SYDVKM. Trimming took 6 bases from V and 7 from J, leaving 16 bases between them. The CDR3 sequence: CASSSMEGQNSPLHF. The CDR3 coding sequence is TGTGCCAGCAGCTCCATGGAGGGCCAGAATTCACCCCTCCACTTT.

The rearrangement links TRBV30 to TRBJ2-2; D is possibly TRBD1 (6 bases). This CDR3 comprises 14 residues. The germline CDR1 and CDR2 sequences are GTSNPN and SVGIG (reference sequence). The V end lost 7 bases, the J end lost 4 bases, and 16 bases lay between the germline ends. The CDR3 spells CASQGTRGTGELFF. Here the CDR3 DNA reads TGTGCCTCTCAGGGGACGCGAGGCACCGGGGAGCTGTTTTTT.

The chain couples TRBV5-8 to TRBJ2-5; D possibly corresponds to TRBD1 (6 bases). Germline CDR1 is SGHTS and CDR2 is YDEGEE. V lost 5 bases to trimming and J lost 1 base, with 18 bases between them. The CDR3 is made up of 16 amino acids. The CDR3 here is CASSPLPKGVQETQYF. The CDR3, as DNA: TGTGCCAGCAGTCCCTTACCTAAGGGGGTCCAAGAGACCCAGTACTTC.

The rearrangement joins TRBV6-5 to TRBJ2-5; D not certain. The germline gives CDR1 MNHEY, CDR2 SVGAGI. Trimming removed 4 bases from V and 4 bases from J, with 13 bases in between. The CDR3 runs 14 residues. CDR3 DNA: TGTGCCAGCAGTTCCCTGACCTCGGGAGAGACCCAGTACTTC. This translates into CASSSLTSGETQYF.

The chain is built from TRBV28 and TRBJ1-5; 9 bases map to TRBD1. The germline V gene encodes CDR1 MDHEN and CDR2 SYDVKM. Trimming removed 6 bases from V and 5 bases from J; junction bases left unmatched: 11. This CDR3 has 16 residues. This CDR3 is CASRSPGTGIYQPQHF. The DNA of the CDR3 is TGTGCCAGCAGGAGCCCCGGGACAGGGATCTATCAGCCCCAGCATTTT.

The rearrangement links TRBV7-2 to TRBJ1-1; D uncertain. V lost 4 bases to trimming and J lost 7 bases, with 19 bases between them. Per the germline V gene, CDR1 is SGHTA and CDR2 is FQGNSA. This CDR3 has 15 amino acids. The CDR3 protein is CASSSPVGRTNEAFF. In DNA, the CDR3 is TGTGCCAGCAGCTCCCCGGTGGGGAGGACCAATGAAGCTTTCTTT.

DNA of the CDR3: TGTGCCAGCACTGGGTACAGGGATCAGCCCCAGCATTTT. This sequence encodes CASTGYRDQPQHF. The chain couples TRBV2 to TRBJ1-5, with D possibly being TRBD1 (6 bases). Germline CDR1 and CDR2: SNHLY and FYNNEI. The CDR3 consists of 13 residues. V lost 7 bases to trimming and J lost 5 bases, with 12 bases between them.

The chain recombines TRBV5-5 with TRBJ1-1, with D tentatively TRBD1 (6 bases). Trimming removed 1 base from V and 4 bases from J, with 8 bases in between. The CDR3 totals 13 residues. CDR1 and CDR2 (germline): SGHKS, YYEKEE (reference sequence). CDR3 sequence (DNA): TGTGCCAGCAGCTTGTGGACAGTCACTGAAGCTTTCTTT. It is translated as CASSLWTVTEAFF.

The V and J genes are TRBV28 and TRBJ2-2, with 7 bases identical to TRBD1. V trimming: 6 bases; J trimming: 6 bases; junction bases outside the gene matches: 4. The length of the CDR3 is 13 residues. Germline CDR1 and CDR2: MDHEN and SYDVKM. The DNA for the CDR3 is TGTGCCAGCAGCCACAGGGGTCCCGGGGAGCTGTTTTTT. This translates into CASSHRGPGELFF.

This chain connects TRBV27 to TRBJ2-2, with TRBD1 identical over 8 bases. The length of the CDR3 is 17 residues. Germline CDR1 is MNHEY and CDR2 is SMNVEV (reference sequence). V gave up 0 bases and J gave up 4 bases; unmatched junction bases: 7. DNA for the CDR3: TGTGCCAGCAGTTTATCGAGGACAGGGACGGGCACCGGGGAGCTGTTTTTT. It codes for CASSLSRTGTGTGELFF.

The chain has TRBV4-3 and TRBJ2-3, with 9 bases that match TRBD2. This CDR3 has 18 amino acids. V was clipped by 2 bases and J by 2 bases; unmatched bases: 11. Germline CDR1 reads LGHNA; CDR2 reads YSLEER. This chain's CDR3 is CASSQRTLAGGTTDTQYF. The CDR3, as DNA: TGCGCCAGCAGCCAAAGAACCCTGGCGGGGGGGACCACAGATACGCAGTATTTT.